A single sample is the source of the 8 T cell receptor beta chains below, sequenced in a study of post-analysis software for immune sequencing data. Study conclusions and caveats: Patients carried several TRBV segments more frequently than controls did, and TRBV5-6, TRBV5-1 and TRBV20-1 were among them.

Included in the TCR beta cDNA libraries were unique molecular identifiers. TCRdb re-analysed the PCR reads in MiXCR, keeping a single row per CDR3 protein. The sample yields around 710,000 distinct CDR3 sequences, around 45% seen once. Antigens for these TCRs are unknown. The sequencing sample was made of blood. The receptors stem from a girl between 10 and 17 years old with multiple sclerosis.

The chain carries TRBV28 and TRBJ1-1, with D possibly matching TRBD1 (6 bases). There are 18 residues in the CDR3. In germline, CDR1 is MDHEN, CDR2 SYDVKM. Trimming cost V 4 bases and J 1 base, with 22 bases left between them. The CDR3 DNA sequence: TGTGCCAGCAGTTCCGCCGGACCCCCGGACAGAAGGAACACTGAAGCTTTCTTT. The encoded protein is CASSSAGPPDRRNTEAFF.

The chain links TRBV7-6 to TRBJ1-4, with 7 bases aligning to TRBD1. This CDR3 contains 16 residues. Germline CDR1 SGHVS, CDR2 FNYEAQ. Trimming cost V 4 bases and J 2 bases; bases outside gene matches: 7. The CDR3: CASSSGPTGTNEKLFF. The CDR3 region has the DNA TGTGCCAGCAGCTCGGGACCGACAGGGACTAATGAAAAACTGTTTTTT.

The chain recombines TRBV18 with TRBJ1-2; no reliable D call. Trimming shortened V by 0 bases and J by 4 bases, and 6 bases separated the two germline ends. The CDR3 contains 13 residues. The V gene's germline CDR1 is KGHSH and CDR2 LQKENI. The CDR3 coding sequence is TGTGCCAGCTCACCACCATCAGTCTATGGCTACACCTTC. This encodes CASSPPSVYGYTF.

Written as DNA, the CDR3 is TGTGCCAGCAGTTACGGGCGGGACAACTACGAGCAGTACTTC. This encodes CASSYGRDNYEQYF. The chain couples TRBV6-5 to TRBJ2-4; TRBD1 or TRBD2 may be the D gene (6 bases each). The end of the DNA aligns better with TRBJ2-7, so the J call may be wrong. Germline V gene lookup returns CDR1 MNHEY and CDR2 SVGAGI. The length of the CDR3 is 14 residues.

This clonotype was observed a handful of times. The chain has TRBV20-1 and TRBJ2-1; D call uncertain. Trimming took 8 bases from V and 2 from J, leaving 13 bases between them. The germline CDR1 and CDR2 sequences are DFQATT and SNEGSKA (reference sequence). The CDR3 has 13 amino acids. The CDR3 spells CSPIADTYNEQFF. In nucleotides, the CDR3 is TGCAGTCCGATAGCAGATACCTACAATGAGCAGTTCTTC.

The chain links TRBV6-5 to TRBJ1-4; 8 positions match TRBD1. The CDR3 spans 15 residues. V shed 4 bases and J 7 bases; nucleotides not matched to a gene: 8. CDR1 MNHEY and CDR2 SVGAGI come from the germline V gene. The CDR3 nucleotides read TGTGCCAGCAGTTCTGGACAGGGAGGTGTTGAAAAACTGTTTTTT. Its protein product is CASSSGQGGVEKLFF.

This clonotype was detected once. The genes are TRBV11-2 and TRBJ2-7; TRBD2 might be the D (5 bases). The CDR3 loop spans 15 amino acids. Germline assignment: CDR1 SGHAT and CDR2 FQNNGV. V was shortened by 2 bases and J by 0 bases, with 11 bases between the two germline ends. The CDR3 DNA reads TGTGCCAGCAGCTTAATGGCGGGTTACTCCTACGAGCAGTACTTC. Encoded protein: CASSLMAGYSYEQYF.

This clonotype was found a few times. The CDR3 protein is CASSGGDGRSYEQYF. CDR3 coding DNA: TGCGCCAGCAGCGGGGGGGACGGTAGATCCTACGAGCAGTACTTC. This chain joins TRBV5-1 and TRBJ2-7; 7 bases map to TRBD2. The J segment lost 1 base and the V segment lost 4 bases, leaving 8 bases of the junction unmatched. The CDR3 has 15 residues. The V gene's germline CDR1 is SGHRS and CDR2 YFSETQ.